This T cell receptor beta chain originates from a study of blood T cell repertoires in COVID-19. Per the original data handling: It was from reference gene primer amplification that nucleated cell counts were estimated. Sequencing was performed with immunoSEQ multiplex PCR; in TCRdb, only in-frame clones are kept and a portion is missing. V, J and clone size derive from that table, while D and trimming were established from the DNA sequence. The table lists about 38,000 clones, roughly 70% of them singletons. CDR3 length: 14 residues. The V gene lost 3 bases and the J gene lost 1 base, with 10 bases spanning the gap. Per germline, CDR1 SGHTA and CDR2 FQGNSA. This clone was counted only a few times. While infection was still active, Seattle patients were enrolled and then followed longitudinally.

The V and J genes are TRBV7-2 and TRBJ2-7, with a possible D match to TRBD2 (6 bases). Specimen: peripheral blood. The sequence derives from an older man with COVID-19, enrolled during active disease. As DNA, the CDR3 is TGTGCCAGCAGCTTGCGGGGTATATCCTACGAGCAGTACTTC. Protein: CASSLRGISYEQYF.